Sequencing of this TCR beta chain was carried out in a study of blood T cell repertoires in COVID-19. Study as a whole: COVID-19 samples from acute and convalescent phases originated in the United States, Italy and Spain. Sources were T cells, B-cell-depleted T cells, or PBMCs; the material itself was cDNA or gDNA.

The CDR3 length is 16 residues. The V segment lost 8 bases and the J segment 2 bases; nucleotides outside the gene matches: 10. CDR1 and CDR2 (germline): SEHNR, FQNEAQ (reference sequence). Study processing details: Reference gene primers were amplified, and this amplification served to estimate nucleated cell counts. Assay: immunoSEQ multiplex PCR; the TCRdb copy retains only in-frame clones and omits some. V and J calls plus clone size are reproduced from that table; the DNA served to infer D and trimming. The table shows some 150,000 clones, with 75% to 90% occurring only once. The source is a woman older than 75 with acute or convalescent COVID-19. Sequencing was carried out using peripheral blood. The J gene is TRBJ1-1, the V gene TRBV7-9, with 11 bases matching TRBD1. The DNA for the CDR3 is TGTGCCAGCGGGCCCGGGACAGGGGGATTTAACACTGAAGCTTTCTTT. It translates to CASGPGTGGFNTEAFF.